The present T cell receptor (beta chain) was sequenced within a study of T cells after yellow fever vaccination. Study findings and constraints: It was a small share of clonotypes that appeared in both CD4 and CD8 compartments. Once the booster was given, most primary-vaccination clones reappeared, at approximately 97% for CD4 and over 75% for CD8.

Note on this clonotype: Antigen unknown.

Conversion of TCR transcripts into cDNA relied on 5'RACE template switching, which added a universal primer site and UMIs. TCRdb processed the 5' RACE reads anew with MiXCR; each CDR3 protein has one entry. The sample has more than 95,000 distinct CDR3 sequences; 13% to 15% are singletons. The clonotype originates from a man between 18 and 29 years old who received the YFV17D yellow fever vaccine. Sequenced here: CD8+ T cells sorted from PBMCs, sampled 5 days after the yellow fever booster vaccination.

The CDR3 nucleotides are TGTGCCAGTAGTATCCAGGGACGGACAGATACGCAGTATTTT. It is translated as CASSIQGRTDTQYF. The J gene is TRBJ2-3, the V gene TRBV19, with D perhaps matching TRBD1 or TRBD2 (5 bases each). V shed 3 bases and J shed 3 bases, with 10 bases lying between them. The germline CDR1 and CDR2 sequences are LNHDA and SQIVND (reference sequence). This CDR3 contains 14 residues.